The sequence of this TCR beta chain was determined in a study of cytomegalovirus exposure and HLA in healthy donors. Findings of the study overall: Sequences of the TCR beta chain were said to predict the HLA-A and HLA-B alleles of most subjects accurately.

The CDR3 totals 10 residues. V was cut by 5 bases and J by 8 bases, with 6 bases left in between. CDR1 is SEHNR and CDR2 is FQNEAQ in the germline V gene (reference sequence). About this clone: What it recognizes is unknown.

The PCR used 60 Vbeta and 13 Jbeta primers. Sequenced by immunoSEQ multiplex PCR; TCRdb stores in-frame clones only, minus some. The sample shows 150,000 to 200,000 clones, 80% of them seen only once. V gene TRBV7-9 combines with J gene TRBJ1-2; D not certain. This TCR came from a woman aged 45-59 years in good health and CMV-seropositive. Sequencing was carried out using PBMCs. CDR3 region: CASSAGGYTF. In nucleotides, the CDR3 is TGTGCCAGCAGCGCCGGGGGCTACACCTTC.